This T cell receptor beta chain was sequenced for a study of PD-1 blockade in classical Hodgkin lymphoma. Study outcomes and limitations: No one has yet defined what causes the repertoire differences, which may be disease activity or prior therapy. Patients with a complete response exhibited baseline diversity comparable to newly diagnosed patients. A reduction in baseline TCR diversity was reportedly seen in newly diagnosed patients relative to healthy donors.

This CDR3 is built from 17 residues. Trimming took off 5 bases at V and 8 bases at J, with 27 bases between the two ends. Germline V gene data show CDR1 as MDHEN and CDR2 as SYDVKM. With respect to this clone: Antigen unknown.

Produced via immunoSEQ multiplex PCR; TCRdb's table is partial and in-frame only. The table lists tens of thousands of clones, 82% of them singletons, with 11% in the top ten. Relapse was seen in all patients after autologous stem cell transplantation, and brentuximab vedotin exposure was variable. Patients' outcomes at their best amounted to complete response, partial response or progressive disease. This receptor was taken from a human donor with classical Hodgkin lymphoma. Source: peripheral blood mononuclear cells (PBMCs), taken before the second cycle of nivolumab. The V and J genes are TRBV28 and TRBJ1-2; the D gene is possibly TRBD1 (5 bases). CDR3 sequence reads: CASSPGGWSYPIGGYTF. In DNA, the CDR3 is TGTGCCAGCAGTCCCGGGGGGTGGAGTTACCCCATAGGCGGCTACACCTTC.